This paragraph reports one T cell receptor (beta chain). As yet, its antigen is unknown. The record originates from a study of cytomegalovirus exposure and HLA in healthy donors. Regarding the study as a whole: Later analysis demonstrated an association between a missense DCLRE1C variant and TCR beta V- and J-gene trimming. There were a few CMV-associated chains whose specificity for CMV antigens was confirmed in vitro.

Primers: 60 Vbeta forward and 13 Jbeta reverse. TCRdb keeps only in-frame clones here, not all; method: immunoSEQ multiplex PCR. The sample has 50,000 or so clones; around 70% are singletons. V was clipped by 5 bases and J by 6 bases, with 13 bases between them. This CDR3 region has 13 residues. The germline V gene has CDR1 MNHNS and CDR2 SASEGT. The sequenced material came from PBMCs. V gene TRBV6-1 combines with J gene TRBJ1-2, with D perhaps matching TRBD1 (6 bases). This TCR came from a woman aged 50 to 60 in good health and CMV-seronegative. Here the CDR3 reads CASSPRTEDGYTF. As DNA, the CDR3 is TGTGCCAGCAGTCCCCGGACAGAGGATGGCTACACCTTC.